Detailed here is one T cell receptor (beta chain). Germline CDR1 reads LNHDA; CDR2 reads SQIVND (reference sequence). With 0 bases clipped from V and 2 bases from J, the junction kept 9 bases outside the gene matches. This CDR3 is 17 amino acids long. During active infection, Seattle patients enrolled and were then monitored through disease. The sample originates from a study of blood T cell repertoires in COVID-19. Looking at the study overall: Nucleic acid was either cDNA or gDNA, and it came from T cells, B-cell-depleted T cells, or PBMCs.

Under the authors' procedure: Nucleated cell number was recorded as an estimate derived from reference gene primer amplification. Here immunoSEQ multiplex PCR was the method, and the copy in TCRdb shows in-frame clones only, minus some. The V and J calls and the clone size are those of that table, but D and trimming were determined from the DNA. Of 160,000 or so clones listed, 79% are singletons. The source is a woman aged 55-70 years with COVID-19, enrolled during active disease. The chain has TRBV19 and TRBJ1-1; TRBD1 aligns across 7 bases. The specimen was peripheral blood. The CDR3 DNA reads TGTGCCAGTAGTATAGATTTACAGGGGCCGCCCAACACTGAAGCTTTCTTT. Translating it yields CASSIDLQGPPNTEAFF.